The clone carrying this TCR beta chain came up a few times. This record comes from a study of T-cell memory formation after mild COVID-19. V shed 5 bases, J shed 6 bases, and the junction held 9 bases outside the gene matches. The CDR3 length is 15 residues. Per germline, CDR1 MGHRA and CDR2 YSYEKL. MiXCR, applied by TCRdb to the 5' RACE reads, yields one record per CDR3 protein. The table has over 450,000 distinct CDR3 sequences, roughly 22% seen once. The receptor comes from an adult woman who had mild COVID-19 (a few samples of this study predate the infection). Cell type and time point are not known. The sequencing sample was made of PBMCs or a T cell subset sorted from them (not recorded which). This chain connects TRBV4-1 to TRBJ2-1; 8 nucleotides line up with TRBD2. This CDR3 reads CASSYRDGGANEQFF. The CDR3 DNA reads TGCGCCAGCAGCTATCGAGACGGGGGGGCCAATGAGCAGTTCTTC.